These 27 T cell receptor beta chains share one sample of origin, sequenced in a study of tumor-infiltrating lymphocytes in primary liver carcinoma. Priming with a constant-region primer yielded TCR beta cDNA from roughly 490 ng total RNA. Employing slightly modified ARM-PCR, three nested multiplex PCR rounds were run, and these gave rise to the TCR beta libraries. The opening two PCR rounds, about 11 cycles each, paired TRBV1-TRBV30 forward primers with a C-beta reverse primer. TCRdb re-analysed the multiplex PCR reads in MiXCR, keeping a single row per CDR3 protein. The data show 90,000 to 100,000 distinct CDR3 sequences, 69% seen once. Scientists recovered RNA and DNA together from about 21-30 mg of unsorted bulk tissue. Sequences were obtained from liver tumor tissue from sampling region 5. Described subset: tumor region T5, tumor centre. Every receptor here comes from a woman aged 55-70 years with primary liver carcinoma and hepatitis B virus infection.

Concerning this clonotype: Sequence at one end of the junction differs from germline and may be a read error. This chain joins TRBV12-3 or TRBV12-4 and TRBJ2-2; D is unresolved. The CDR3 loop spans 13 amino acids. The CDR3 here is CVSSLVMGGELFF. In DNA, the CDR3 is TGTGTCAGCAGTTTAGTGATGGGCGGAGAGCTGTTTTTT.

As for this clonotype: The CDR3 does not close with the conserved phenylalanine or tryptophan, likely indicating a read error. The DNA is omitted, as the CDR3 cannot be located on it reliably, and the CDR3 follows TCRdb's listing. The CDR3 reads CASSPKGPFDTKYL. The chain is built from TRBV11-1 and TRBJ2-3; the table's D call, TRBD2, was not checked against the DNA. The germline V gene encodes CDR1 SGHAT and CDR2 FQDESV (reference sequence). The CDR3 adds up to 14 amino acids, both ends counted.

The chain couples TRBV9 to TRBJ2-7, with a possible D match to TRBD1 (6 bases). V was clipped by 3 bases and J by 6 bases, with 19 bases between them. The germline V gene has CDR1 SGDLS and CDR2 YYNGEE. The CDR3 contains 15 residues. The chain's CDR3 is CASSASDRGGAEQYF. CDR3 DNA sequence: TGTGCCAGCAGCGCATCGGACAGAGGGGGAGCCGAGCAGTACTTC. Together with reference TRBV9 and TRBJ2-7, the CDR3 gives the full variable domain: DSGVTQTPKHLITATGQRVTLRCSPRSGDLSVYWYQQSLDQGLQFLIQYYNGEERAKGNILERFSAQQFPDLHSELNLSSLELGDSALYFCASSASDRGGAEQYFGPGTRLTVT.

About this clonotype: Relative to the germline gene, one junction end is altered; a read error may explain this. The gene calls are TRBV7-9 and TRBJ1-2; D is uncertain. The CDR3 runs to 12 residues. Germline V CDR1 and CDR2: SEHNR, FQNEAQ (reference sequence). CDR3 amino acids: CASGLAGTSYTF. CDR3 nucleotides: TGTGCCAGCGGCTTAGCGGGTACAAGCTACACCTTC.

This clonotype was counted a single time. The CDR3 does not close with the conserved phenylalanine or tryptophan, likely indicating a read error. The J gene is TRBJ2-4, the V gene TRBV5-4; no firm D call. Trimming took off 0 bases at V and 4 bases at J, with 11 bases between the two ends. Germline assignment: CDR1 SGHNT and CDR2 YYREEE (reference sequence). The CDR3 totals 15 residues. CDR3 loop: CASSLAGNGKNIQYV. The DNA for the CDR3 is TGTGCCAGCAGCTTGGCTGGGAATGGTAAAAACATTCAGTACGTC.

Concerning this clonotype: One junction end does not reproduce the germline sequence, and a read error may be involved. This chain links TRBV12-3 or TRBV12-4 with TRBJ2-5, with 16 bases fitting TRBD2. The CDR3 sequence is 17 residues long. In nucleotides, the CDR3 is TGTACCAGCAGCCAAGGGACTAGCGGGAGGGCCGAAGAGACACAGTACTTC. This encodes CTSSQGTSGRAEETQYF.

A remark on this clonotype: Since a much larger clone is just one base distant, this may be a read error. V is TRBV5-4 and J is TRBJ2-3, with TRBD1 matching over 9 bases. Per the germline V gene, CDR1 is SGHNT and CDR2 is YYREEE (reference sequence). This CDR3 spans 15 amino acids. The CDR3 DNA reads as TGTGCCAGCAGATTGACAGGGGGGAGCATAGATACGCAGTATTTT. It codes for CASRLTGGSIDTQYF.

On this clonotype itself: The junction shows a germline mismatch at one end, possibly a read error. The DNA of the CDR3 is TGTACCAGCAGTTACGTAGCGGGAGGGGCCGGGGAACTGTTTTTT. Its translation: CTSSYVAGGAGELFF. V usage is TRBV6-5 and J usage is TRBJ2-2; 11 bases align to TRBD2. Looked up from germline, CDR1 is MNHEY and CDR2 is SVGAGI. CDR3 size: 15 residues.

The V call is TRBV7-9, the J call TRBJ1-2; 7 bases align to TRBD1. Germline-derived CDR1 and CDR2 are SEHNR and FQNEAQ (reference sequence). V shed 4 bases, J shed 4 bases, and the junction held 12 bases outside the gene matches. This CDR3 is 16 amino acids long. CDR3 nucleotide sequence: TGTGCCAGCAGCTCCGAGGGAGGGGGCCTACGCTATGGCTACACCTTC. It encodes CASSSEGGGLRYGYTF.

The table lists this clonotype with a count of one. A read error may explain this, as a much larger clone is one base away. This chain links TRBV30 with TRBJ1-2; TRBD1 agrees at 10 bases. Unmatched junction bases numbered 8, after V lost 0 bases and J lost 4 bases. Germline CDR1 GTSNPN, CDR2 SVGIG (reference sequence). The CDR3 runs 16 residues. The CDR3: CAWSVRARDRGYGYTF. The CDR3 coding sequence is TGTGCCTGGAGTGTACGAGCCCGGGACAGGGGCTATGGCTACACCTTC.

A word on this clonotype: Possible read error: a much larger clone is one base away. The V and J genes are TRBV28 and TRBJ2-2, with no clear D. The length of the CDR3 is 12 residues. V was trimmed by 9 bases and J by 3 bases, leaving 8 bases between them. Germline loops: CDR1 MDHEN, CDR2 SYDVKM. CDR3 loop: CARSPHTGELFF. CDR3 sequence (DNA): TGTGCCAGGAGTCCCCACACCGGGGAGCTGTTTTTT.

Points on this clonotype: The CDR3 does not close with the conserved phenylalanine or tryptophan, likely indicating a read error. V gene TRBV7-8 combines with J gene TRBJ2-1; 9 positions agree with TRBD1. V lost 3 bases to trimming and J lost 8 bases; unmatched junction nucleotides: 11. CDR3 length: 16 residues. The V gene's germline CDR1 is SGHVS and CDR2 FQNEAQ. The CDR3: CASSLGDRVTIYEQFL. The CDR3 bases are TGTGCCAGCAGCTTGGGGGACAGGGTTACGATATATGAGCAGTTCCTC.

Details on this clonotype: Mismatch with germline at one junction end may stem from a read error. This chain connects TRBV28 to TRBJ1-4; the D gene is possibly TRBD1 (5 bases). This CDR3 contains 15 residues. CDR1 is MDHEN and CDR2 is SYDVKM in the germline V gene. The CDR3 DNA is TGTGCCAGCAGTTTCGGGAGCACTAGGGGTGAAAAAGTGTTTTTT. This codes for CASSFGSTRGEKVFF.

Details on this clonotype: Compared with germline, one end of the junction differs, possibly owing to a read error. The rearrangement joins TRBV28 to TRBJ2-1; no firm D call. The CDR3 contains 11 residues. CDR1 and CDR2 from the germline V gene are MDHEN and SYDVKM. The CDR3 spells CASTLWGEQLF. The CDR3 region has the DNA TGTGCCAGCACCCTATGGGGTGAGCAGCTCTTC.

The chain is built from TRBV6-1 and TRBJ2-3; 9 bases are shared with TRBD2. The CDR3 extends over 16 amino acids. Trimming removed 5 bases from V and 6 bases from J; junction bases left unmatched: 12. In germline, CDR1 is MNHNS, CDR2 SASEGT. DNA of the CDR3: TGTGCCAGCAGTCCGGTGTTGGCGGGAGGGAGGGATACGCAGTATTTT. Translating it yields CASSPVLAGGRDTQYF.

Concerning this clonotype: One base away lies a much larger clone, so this may be a sequencing read error. This sequence joins TRBV29-1 and TRBJ2-7; no clear D. Germline loops: CDR1 SQVTM, CDR2 ANQGSEA. This CDR3 has 12 amino acids. V lost 3 bases and J lost 6, with 12 bases in between. The CDR3 protein is CSVEGNKREQYF. In DNA form, the CDR3 reads TGCAGCGTTGAGGGCAATAAGCGCGAGCAGTACTTC.

This clonotype has a count of ten or more. The chain couples TRBV6-5 to TRBJ1-2; D gene ambiguous. The ends were cut back, 6 bases at V and 0 bases at J, with 8 bases in the middle. Per the germline V gene, CDR1 is MNHEY and CDR2 is SVGAGI. The CDR3 runs to 13 residues. Written as DNA, the CDR3 is TGTGCCAGCAGGCTACTAGCTAACTATGGCTACACCTTC. Translated, it gives CASRLLANYGYTF.

Notes on this clonotype: A read error may account for a junction end that differs from germline. This chain connects TRBV5-6 to TRBJ2-5, with D possibly matching TRBD1 (6 bases). There are 15 residues in the CDR3. The germline V gene has CDR1 SGHDT and CDR2 YYEEEE. CDR3 protein: CARSLTGPNGETQYF. CDR3 DNA: TGTGCCAGAAGCTTGACAGGACCGAACGGGGAGACTCAGTACTTC.

Remarks on this clonotype: The junction shows a germline mismatch at one end, possibly a read error. The CDR3 protein is CAGSSAGVGDTQYF. The CDR3 DNA is TGTGCCGGCAGCTCCGCAGGAGTAGGGGATACGCAGTATTTT. The chain combines TRBV11-2 with TRBJ2-3, with no clear D. Per the germline V gene, CDR1 is SGHAT and CDR2 is FQNNGV. This CDR3 contains 14 residues. Looking up the rest from reference TRBV11-2 and TRBJ2-3 gives the full variable domain: EAGVAQSPRYKIIEKRQSVAFWCNPISGHATLYWYQQILGQGPKLLIQFQNNGVVDDSQLPKDRFSAERLKGVDSTLKIQPAKLEDSAVYLCAGSSAGVGDTQYFGPGTRLTVL.

Details on this clonotype: A junction boundary mismatches the germline segment, possibly from a read error. The J gene is TRBJ2-7, the V gene TRBV10-3, with a tentative D call TRBD2 (6 bases). CDR1 is ENHRY, CDR2 SYGVKD, per germline. This CDR3 comprises 16 residues. The CDR3 coding sequence is TGTGCCATCAGTGTGTCGATCCTCGGGGGTTCCTACGAGCAATACTTC. Protein: CAISVSILGGSYEQYF.

Many counts were recorded for this clonotype. This sequence joins TRBV30 and TRBJ2-3, with 7 bases identical to TRBD2. Per the germline V gene, CDR1 is GTSNPN and CDR2 is SVGIG (reference sequence). The CDR3 covers 13 residues. V was pared by 4 bases and J by 2 bases, with 3 bases of the junction left unmatched. The CDR3 DNA reads as TGTGCCTGGAAGCGGGATGTCACAGATACGCAGTATTTT. This gives the protein CAWKRDVTDTQYF.

Comments on this clonotype: A junction boundary mismatches the germline segment, possibly from a read error. The gene calls are TRBV11-3 and TRBJ2-1; 7 bases match TRBD2. Germline-derived CDR1 and CDR2 are SGHNT and YENEEA. This CDR3 has 16 residues. CDR3 coding DNA: TGTGTCAGCAGCGCGGCTAGCGGAGGACAATACAATGAGCAGTTCTTC. It yields the protein CVSSAASGGQYNEQFF.

About this clonotype: An end of the junction differs from the germline gene, which may be a read error. The V gene is TRBV12-3 or TRBV12-4, the J gene TRBJ2-4; D may be TRBD1 (6 bases). This CDR3 comprises 13 residues. This CDR3 is CASSLEDRNIQNF. The DNA for the CDR3 is TGTGCCAGCAGCCTTGAGGACAGAAACATTCAGAACTTC.

This clonotype was seen at least ten times. The gene calls are TRBV5-5 and TRBJ2-2; 10 bases fit TRBD1. Losses at the gene ends were 5 bases for V and 3 bases for J; bases not matched to a gene: 4. The germline V gene encodes CDR1 SGHKS and CDR2 YYEKEE (reference sequence). This CDR3 comprises 15 residues. The DNA for the CDR3 is TGTGCCAGCAGGGCCGGGACAGGGGACACCGGGGAGCTGTTTTTT. This gives the protein CASRAGTGDTGELFF.

The chain has TRBV5-4 and TRBJ1-2, with TRBD1 as a possible D gene (5 bases). Per germline, CDR1 SGHNT and CDR2 YYREEE (reference sequence). The CDR3 contains 14 residues. This CDR3 reads CASCPPQGDYGYTF. CDR3 coding DNA: TGTGCTAGCTGTCCTCCCCAGGGAGACTATGGCTACACCTTC.

Remarks on this clonotype: Because the CDR3 is missing its conserved closing phenylalanine or tryptophan, this is likely a read error. This chain links TRBV10-3 with TRBJ1-1; TRBD1 matches at 7 bases. The CDR3 totals 14 residues. The J segment lost 1 base and the V segment lost 2 bases, leaving 1 base of the junction unmatched. CDR1 and CDR2 from the germline V gene are ENHRY and SYGVKD. This CDR3 reads CAISEPGGNTEAFS. Written as DNA, the CDR3 is TGTGCCATCAGTGAGCCAGGGGGGAACACTGAAGCTTTCTCT.

This clonotype was seen many times. The chain combines TRBV11-2 with TRBJ2-7; 8 bases line up with TRBD1. The V and J ends lost 4 bases and 9 bases, in that order; junction bases with no gene match: 8. Per the germline V gene, CDR1 is SGHAT and CDR2 is FQNNGV. The CDR3 is 13 amino acids. The CDR3 protein is CASSSGQGRGQYF. The CDR3 DNA is TGTGCCAGCAGCTCAGGACAGGGCCGGGGGCAGTACTTC.